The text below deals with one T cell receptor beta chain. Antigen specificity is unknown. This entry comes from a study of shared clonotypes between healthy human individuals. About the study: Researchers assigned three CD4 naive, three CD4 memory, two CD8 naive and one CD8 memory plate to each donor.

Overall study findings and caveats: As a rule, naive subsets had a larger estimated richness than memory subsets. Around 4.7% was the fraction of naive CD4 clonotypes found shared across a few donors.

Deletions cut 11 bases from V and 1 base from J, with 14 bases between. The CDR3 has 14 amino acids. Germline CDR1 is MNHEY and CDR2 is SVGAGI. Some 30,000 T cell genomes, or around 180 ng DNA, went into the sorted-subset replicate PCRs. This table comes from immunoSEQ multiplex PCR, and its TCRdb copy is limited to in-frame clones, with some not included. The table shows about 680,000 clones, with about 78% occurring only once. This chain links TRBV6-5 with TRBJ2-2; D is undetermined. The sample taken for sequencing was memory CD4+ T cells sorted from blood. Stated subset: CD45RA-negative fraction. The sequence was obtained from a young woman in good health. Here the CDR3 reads CAAKPVLNTGELFF. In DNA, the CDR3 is TGTGCCGCCAAACCCGTGTTGAACACCGGGGAGCTGTTTTTT.